These 20 T cell receptor beta chains were all obtained from the same sample, sequenced in a study of blood T cell repertoires in COVID-19. TCRdb's copy holds only in-frame clones and misses some; the assay was immunoSEQ multiplex PCR. The sample holds under 150,000 clones; roughly 82% are singletons and the top ten take around 13%. The specimen sequenced was peripheral blood. Receptors originate from a man older than 75 with acute or convalescent COVID-19.

This clone was seen only a few times. The chain joins TRBV2 to TRBJ1-4; D perhaps matches TRBD1 (6 bases). V lost 7 bases and J lost 7, with 16 bases in between. CDR3 length: 14 amino acids. Germline V gene sequence: CDR1 SNHLY, CDR2 FYNNEI. DNA for the CDR3: TGTGCCAGCAAAAAAGGACAGTCTTTTGAAAAACTGTTTTTT. It translates to CASKKGQSFEKLFF.

V usage is TRBV10-3 and J usage is TRBJ1-6; 10 bases agree with TRBD1. V lost 0 bases, J lost 7 bases, and 9 bases stayed unmatched. Germline-derived CDR1 and CDR2 are ENHRY and SYGVKD. This CDR3 has 18 residues. The CDR3 reads CAISESWTGGRQNSPLHF. The CDR3 bases are TGTGCCATCAGTGAGTCCTGGACAGGGGGGAGACAAAATTCACCCCTCCACTTT.

The genes are TRBV9 and TRBJ1-1, with no clear D. CDR3 length: 13 amino acids. Trimming removed 2 bases from V and 1 base from J, with 6 bases in between. CDR1 and CDR2 from the germline V gene are SGDLS and YYNGEE. CDR3 in amino acids: CASSVFQNTEAFF. CDR3 nucleotides: TGTGCCAGCAGCGTGTTTCAGAACACTGAAGCTTTCTTT.

V and J are TRBV3-1 (or the pseudogene TRBV3-2) and TRBJ2-7; D is possibly TRBD1 (6 bases). The CDR3 has 14 amino acids. V lost 4 bases and J 2 bases, leaving 12 bases between the germline ends. Per the germline V gene, CDR1 is LGHDT and CDR2 is YNNKEL (reference sequence). The CDR3: CASSPTGTPYEQYF. The CDR3 DNA sequence: TGTGCCAGCAGCCCCACAGGGACCCCCTACGAGCAGTACTTC.

CDR3 in amino acids: CAISGDRDSPLHF. In DNA form, the CDR3 reads TGTGCCATCAGTGGGGACAGAGATTCACCCCTCCACTTT. This chain joins TRBV10-3 and TRBJ1-6; 7 bases are a match to TRBD1. CDR1 is ENHRY, CDR2 SYGVKD, per germline. This CDR3 is 13 amino acids long. V shed 4 bases and J 8 bases; nucleotides not matched to a gene: 2.

This chain connects TRBV5-1 to TRBJ1-1; 8 bases match TRBD1. The V segment lost 5 bases and the J segment 3 bases; nucleotides outside the gene matches: 21. CDR1 is SGHRS and CDR2 is YFSETQ in the germline V gene. The CDR3 extends over 19 amino acids. CDR3 sequence: CASRMIEDRGWGTDTEAFF. CDR3 bases: TGCGCCAGCAGGATGATTGAAGACAGGGGCTGGGGGACGGACACTGAAGCTTTCTTT.

This clone was observed a single time. The chain carries TRBV9 and TRBJ1-3; D remains unclear. Per germline, CDR1 SGDLS and CDR2 YYNGEE. V was cut by 0 bases and J by 0 bases, with 7 bases left in between. The CDR3 is 15 residues long. The CDR3 nucleotides are TGTGCCAGCAGCGTAGATCCAGTCTCTGGAAACACCATATATTTT. This codes for CASSVDPVSGNTIYF.

The chain joins TRBV29-1 to TRBJ2-5; D possibly corresponds to TRBD1 (5 bases). This CDR3 spans 13 amino acids. CDR1 is SQVTM and CDR2 is ANQGSEA in the germline V gene. V lost 0 bases and J 4 bases, leaving 9 bases between the germline ends. The CDR3 nucleotides read TGCAGCGTTGAAGAGGGAAGGGGAGAGACCCAGTACTTC. Translated: CSVEEGRGETQYF.

The V gene is TRBV18, the J gene TRBJ1-4; D is unclear. V lost 5 bases, J lost 3 bases, and 10 bases lay in between. In germline, CDR1 is KGHSH, CDR2 LQKENI. This CDR3 region has 14 residues. This chain's CDR3 is CASSSTGANEKLFF. CDR3 sequence (DNA): TGTGCCAGCTCATCCACCGGTGCTAATGAAAAACTGTTTTTT.

The chain links TRBV9 to TRBJ2-2; TRBD1 matches at 9 bases. This CDR3 has 15 residues. The germline gives CDR1 SGDLS, CDR2 YYNGEE. Germline trimming cut 1 base from V and 7 bases from J; bases unmatched to any gene: 5. CDR3 nucleotides: TGTGCCAGCAGCGTATTCGGACAGGGGTTCGGGGAGCTGTTTTTT. Its protein is CASSVFGQGFGELFF.

The gene calls are TRBV5-1 and TRBJ1-5, with 7 nucleotides matching TRBD1. The germline gives CDR1 SGHRS, CDR2 YFSETQ. The CDR3 runs to 13 residues. The J segment lost 5 bases and the V segment lost 4 bases, leaving 3 bases of the junction unmatched. The CDR3 region has the DNA TGCGCCAGCAGCCGGGACAGCGATCAGCCCCAGCATTTT. Protein: CASSRDSDQPQHF.

The genes are TRBV7-3 and TRBJ1-4; possible D gene TRBD1, 5 bases. From germline, CDR1 is SGHTA and CDR2 FQGTGA. V was shortened by 1 base and J by 5 bases, with 17 bases between the two germline ends. The CDR3 has 17 residues. The CDR3 reads CASSLNPRREGNEKLFF. In DNA form, the CDR3 reads TGTGCCAGCAGCTTAAATCCCCGCAGGGAAGGAAATGAAAAACTGTTTTTT.

This chain joins TRBV4-2 and TRBJ1-2; tentative D call: TRBD1 (6 bases). The germline V gene has CDR1 LGHNA and CDR2 YNFKEQ. The V and J ends lost 0 bases and 5 bases respectively, with 16 bases between them. The CDR3 is 16 amino acids. CDR3 sequence: CASSQDGRGPGYGYTF. The CDR3 DNA is TGTGCCAGCAGCCAAGATGGCAGGGGCCCCGGTTATGGCTACACCTTC.

The chain links TRBV11-3 to TRBJ2-5, with 9 nucleotides matching TRBD1. The V and J ends lost 5 bases and 7 bases, in that order; junction bases with no gene match: 5. From germline, CDR1 is SGHNT and CDR2 YENEEA. CDR3 length: 13 residues. CDR3 in amino acids: CASSPGQGMTQYF. In DNA form, the CDR3 reads TGTGCCAGCAGCCCGGGACAGGGAATGACCCAGTACTTC.

The chain recombines TRBV6-1 with TRBJ2-1; TRBD2 matches at 10 bases. V gave up 1 base and J gave up 9 bases; unmatched junction bases: 9. In germline, CDR1 is MNHNS, CDR2 SASEGT. This CDR3 comprises 16 residues. CDR3 DNA: TGTGCCAGCAGTGAAGTCCCCCTAGCGGGGGTGGTTGAGCAGTTCTTC. It specifies CASSEVPLAGVVEQFF.

This clone was recorded a few times. This chain links TRBV2 with TRBJ2-7; 11 nucleotides align to TRBD2. From germline, CDR1 is SNHLY and CDR2 FYNNEI. The J segment lost 0 bases and the V segment lost 10 bases, leaving 5 bases of the junction unmatched. The CDR3 extends over 14 amino acids. CDR3 DNA: TGTGCCACCCTAACTAGCGGGGGCTCCTACGAGCAGTACTTC. Its protein is CATLTSGGSYEQYF. Based on the CDR3 plus reference TRBV2 and TRBJ2-7, the full variable domain is EPEVTQTPSHQVTQMGQEVILRCVPISNHLYFYWYRQILGQKVEFLVSFYNNEISEKSEIFDDQFSVERPDGSNFTLKIRSTKLEDSAMYFCATLTSGGSYEQYFGPGTRLTVT.

V usage is TRBV27 and J usage is TRBJ1-6, with a weak D call TRBD1 (5 bases). The V and J ends lost 3 bases and 8 bases respectively, with 17 bases between them. The CDR3 sequence is 16 residues long. Germline V CDR1 and CDR2: MNHEY, SMNVEV (reference sequence). The CDR3 sequence: CASSLYTGSIYSPLHF. In DNA, the CDR3 is TGTGCCAGCAGTTTGTACACAGGTTCAATCTATTCACCCCTCCACTTT.

The genes are TRBV10-3 and TRBJ2-7, with a tentative D call TRBD2 (7 bases). Trimming pared 2 bases from V and 7 bases from J, leaving 18 bases between. The CDR3 has 15 amino acids. Per germline, CDR1 ENHRY and CDR2 SYGVKD. The CDR3 protein is CAISEGGAPLLEQYF. DNA of the CDR3: TGTGCCATCAGTGAGGGGGGGGCTCCCCTCCTGGAGCAGTACTTC.

The chain employs TRBV5-1 and TRBJ2-1; D may be TRBD2 (6 bases). Trimming removed 0 bases at V and 6 bases at J, with 16 bases between. CDR1 and CDR2 (germline): SGHRS, YFSETQ. The CDR3 length is 16 residues. CDR3 sequence: CASSLVGTSSFNEQFF. The CDR3 nucleotides read TGCGCCAGCAGCTTGGTTGGGACTTCCTCTTTCAATGAGCAGTTCTTC.

The J gene is TRBJ2-3, the V gene TRBV2; D perhaps matches TRBD1 (5 bases). The ends were cut back, 7 bases at V and 4 bases at J, with 18 bases in the middle. The CDR3 has 15 amino acids. From germline, CDR1 is SNHLY and CDR2 FYNNEI. CDR3 amino acids: CASNIQAGVSDTQYF. In DNA, the CDR3 is TGTGCCAGCAATATACAGGCTGGGGTTTCAGATACGCAGTATTTT. Complete variable domain (other parts from reference TRBV2 and TRBJ2-3): EPEVTQTPSHQVTQMGQEVILRCVPISNHLYFYWYRQILGQKVEFLVSFYNNEISEKSEIFDDQFSVERPDGSNFTLKIRSTKLEDSAMYFCASNIQAGVSDTQYFGPGTRLTVL.